This entry is about one T cell receptor beta chain. Its antigen remains unidentified. No infections or other immune events were documented during collection. V shed 3 bases and J 0 bases; nucleotides not matched to a gene: 13. The CDR3 consists of 18 residues. Germline loops: CDR1 SGHVS, CDR2 FQNEAQ. The data originate from a study of identifying expanded T cells in peripheral blood. Study findings and constraints: Roughly two-week clone count variance significantly increased as total template count grew. Roughly 1.2 clones differed between technical replicates, versus approximately 16 and 20 over time.

Clones were read by immunoSEQ multiplex PCR, and TCRdb kept only the in-frame ones, dropping some. The profile shows 85,000 to 100,000 clones, about 91% of them singletons. Specimen: blood. The sequence was obtained from a person aged 18-70 years in good health. The genes are TRBV7-8 and TRBJ2-7; 8 nucleotides match TRBD1. The CDR3 is CASSFSGGTGFNSYEQYF. CDR3 nucleotides: TGTGCCAGCAGCTTCTCAGGAGGGACAGGCTTTAACTCCTACGAGCAGTACTTC. Full variable domain (missing parts from reference TRBV7-8 and TRBJ2-7): GAGVSQSPRYKVAKRGQDVALRCDPISGHVSLFWYQQALGQGPEFLTYFQNEAQLDKSGLPSDRFFAERPEGSVSTLKIQRTQQEDSAVYLCASSFSGGTGFNSYEQYFGPGTRLTVT.